These T cell receptor beta chains were read from a single sample in a study of spatial heterogeneity in lung cancer. TCRdb passed the 5' RACE reads through MiXCR, listing each CDR3 protein once. The sample gives about 82,000 distinct CDR3 sequences, about 12% of which show up once; approximately 4.6% is in the top ten. The material was PBMCs, obtained at surgery. The origin of the receptors is a male donor with early-stage non-small cell lung cancer. CDR3s include the opening cysteine and the closing phenylalanine or tryptophan. D genes are given only for firm matches. Clone size is given for some rows only: seen once, a few or many times, or a class if the clone is expanded.

clone_size	j_call	d_call	v_call	cdr3_aa	cdr3_nt
many	TRBJ2-3	NA	TRBV7-3	CASSSDRSTDTQYF	TGTGCCAGCAGTTCGGACAGAAGCACAGATACGCAGTATTTT
NA	TRBJ2-1	NA	TRBV7-9	CASTTVGLSYNEQFF	TGTGCCAGCACGACCGTGGGACTTAGCTACAATGAGCAGTTCTTC
NA	TRBJ2-7	NA	TRBV6-1	CASSFTYGGDEQYF	TGTGCCAGCAGTTTTACCTACGGAGGGGACGAGCAGTACTTC
NA	TRBJ2-2	TRBD1	TRBV7-3	CASSSRTGEAGELFF	TGTGCCAGCAGCTCAAGGACAGGGGAGGCCGGGGAGCTGTTTTTT
NA	TRBJ2-3	TRBD2	TRBV4-1	CASSLRLAGSTDTQYF	TGCGCCAGCAGCCTCCGACTAGCGGGGAGCACAGATACGCAGTATTTT
few	TRBJ1-2	TRBD1	TRBV7-2	CASSSQGQGFNYGYTF	TGTGCCAGCAGCTCTCAGGGACAGGGGTTTAACTATGGCTACACCTTC
few	TRBJ1-5	NA	TRBV18	CASSPKDSRGLSNQPQHF	TGTGCCAGCTCACCAAAAGACTCGCGAGGCCTAAGCAATCAGCCCCAGCATTTT
few	TRBJ2-7	NA	TRBV6-1	CASIKGTAWDEQYF	TGTGCCAGCATAAAGGGAACCGCCTGGGACGAGCAGTACTTC
few	TRBJ1-2	TRBD1	TRBV3-1	CASSHRTASDRGLEGYTF	TGTGCCAGCAGTCACCGAACCGCATCTGACAGGGGACTCGAGGGCTACACCTTC
few	TRBJ1-1	NA	TRBV10-3	CAISESIGAEAFF	TGTGCCATCAGTGAGTCAATCGGGGCTGAAGCTTTCTTT
NA	TRBJ1-6	NA	TRBV5-4	CASSLGRGPDSPLHF	TGTGCCAGCAGCTTGGGAAGGGGACCTGATTCACCCCTCCACTTT
NA	TRBJ1-4	NA	TRBV5-1	CASSLEQGRGLGEKLFF	TGCGCCAGCAGCTTGGAACAGGGACGAGGCTTGGGAGAAAAACTGTTTTTT
many	TRBJ1-2	NA	TRBV20-1	CSARDQESGSYGYTF	TGCAGTGCTAGAGATCAGGAGTCAGGGAGCTATGGCTACACCTTC
NA	TRBJ2-3	NA	TRBV7-3	CASSSNRVTAGDTQYF	TGTGCCAGCAGCTCCAACAGGGTAACAGCGGGAGATACGCAGTATTTT
many	TRBJ1-2	NA	TRBV7-2	CASSLTAGFYGYTF	TGTGCCAGCAGCTTAACGGCAGGTTTCTATGGCTACACCTTC
few	TRBJ2-7	TRBD2	TRBV19	CASSTSGISYEQYF	TGTGCCAGTTCGACTAGCGGGATCTCCTACGAGCAGTACTTC
NA	TRBJ2-1	TRBD2	TRBV5-1	CASSQLAGDYNEQFF	TGCGCCAGCAGCCAACTAGCGGGAGACTACAATGAGCAGTTCTTC
many	TRBJ1-1	NA	TRBV6-1	CASSEGTNSEAFF	TGTGCCAGCAGTGAGGGGACAAATTCTGAAGCTTTCTTT